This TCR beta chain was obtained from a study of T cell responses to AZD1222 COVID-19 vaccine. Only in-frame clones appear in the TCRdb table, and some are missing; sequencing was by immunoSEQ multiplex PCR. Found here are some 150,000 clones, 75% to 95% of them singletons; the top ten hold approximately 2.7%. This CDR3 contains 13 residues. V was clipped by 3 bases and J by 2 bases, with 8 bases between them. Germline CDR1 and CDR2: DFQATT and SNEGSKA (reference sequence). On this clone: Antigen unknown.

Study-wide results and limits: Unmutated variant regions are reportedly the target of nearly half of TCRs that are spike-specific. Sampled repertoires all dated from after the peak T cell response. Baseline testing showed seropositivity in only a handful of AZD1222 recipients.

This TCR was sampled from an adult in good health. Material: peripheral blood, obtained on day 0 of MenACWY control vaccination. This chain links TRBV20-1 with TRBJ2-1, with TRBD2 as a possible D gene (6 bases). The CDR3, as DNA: TGCAGTGCTAGTGCGGGGACCTACAATGAGCAGTTCTTC. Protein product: CSASAGTYNEQFF.